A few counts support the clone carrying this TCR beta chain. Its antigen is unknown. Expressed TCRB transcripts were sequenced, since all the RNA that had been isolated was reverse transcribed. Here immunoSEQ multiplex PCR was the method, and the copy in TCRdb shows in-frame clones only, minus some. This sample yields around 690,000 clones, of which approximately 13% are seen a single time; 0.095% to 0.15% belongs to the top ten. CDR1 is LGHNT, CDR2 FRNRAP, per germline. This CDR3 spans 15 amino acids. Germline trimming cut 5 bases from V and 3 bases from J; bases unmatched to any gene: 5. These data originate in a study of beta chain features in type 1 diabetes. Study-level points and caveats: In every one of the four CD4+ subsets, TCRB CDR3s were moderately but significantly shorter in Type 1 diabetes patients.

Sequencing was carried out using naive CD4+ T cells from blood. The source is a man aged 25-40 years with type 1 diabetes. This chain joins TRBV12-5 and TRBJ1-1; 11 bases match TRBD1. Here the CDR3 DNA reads TGTGCTAGTGGTCCTGGACAGGGGGCGGACACTGAAGCTTTCTTT. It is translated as CASGPGQGADTEAFF.